This T cell receptor (beta chain) is drawn from a study of T cells in Graves' hyperthyroidism and ophthalmopathy. This clonotype showed up just a few times. Per germline, CDR1 SGHTA and CDR2 FQGTGA. CDR3 length equals 15 residues. V lost 1 base and J lost 5, with 14 bases in between. TCR beta CDR3 regions were amplified from RNA. RT-PCR in the first round (using the HTBI primer set) targeted the TCR CDR3. In TCRdb, the multiplex PCR reads were re-called with MiXCR into one record per CDR3 protein. The sample holds 250,000 to 300,000 distinct CDR3 sequences; roughly 13% are singletons and the top ten take roughly 7.5%.

This chain uses TRBV7-3 with TRBJ2-5; no reliable D call. This TCR derives from a woman aged 25 to 45 with Graves' hyperthyroidism that later progressed to Graves' ophthalmopathy. Sequencing was done on a sample of blood. The CDR3 loop reads CASSLKVNRMETQYF. CDR3 bases: TGTGCCAGCAGCTTAAAGGTTAACAGAATGGAGACCCAGTACTTC.